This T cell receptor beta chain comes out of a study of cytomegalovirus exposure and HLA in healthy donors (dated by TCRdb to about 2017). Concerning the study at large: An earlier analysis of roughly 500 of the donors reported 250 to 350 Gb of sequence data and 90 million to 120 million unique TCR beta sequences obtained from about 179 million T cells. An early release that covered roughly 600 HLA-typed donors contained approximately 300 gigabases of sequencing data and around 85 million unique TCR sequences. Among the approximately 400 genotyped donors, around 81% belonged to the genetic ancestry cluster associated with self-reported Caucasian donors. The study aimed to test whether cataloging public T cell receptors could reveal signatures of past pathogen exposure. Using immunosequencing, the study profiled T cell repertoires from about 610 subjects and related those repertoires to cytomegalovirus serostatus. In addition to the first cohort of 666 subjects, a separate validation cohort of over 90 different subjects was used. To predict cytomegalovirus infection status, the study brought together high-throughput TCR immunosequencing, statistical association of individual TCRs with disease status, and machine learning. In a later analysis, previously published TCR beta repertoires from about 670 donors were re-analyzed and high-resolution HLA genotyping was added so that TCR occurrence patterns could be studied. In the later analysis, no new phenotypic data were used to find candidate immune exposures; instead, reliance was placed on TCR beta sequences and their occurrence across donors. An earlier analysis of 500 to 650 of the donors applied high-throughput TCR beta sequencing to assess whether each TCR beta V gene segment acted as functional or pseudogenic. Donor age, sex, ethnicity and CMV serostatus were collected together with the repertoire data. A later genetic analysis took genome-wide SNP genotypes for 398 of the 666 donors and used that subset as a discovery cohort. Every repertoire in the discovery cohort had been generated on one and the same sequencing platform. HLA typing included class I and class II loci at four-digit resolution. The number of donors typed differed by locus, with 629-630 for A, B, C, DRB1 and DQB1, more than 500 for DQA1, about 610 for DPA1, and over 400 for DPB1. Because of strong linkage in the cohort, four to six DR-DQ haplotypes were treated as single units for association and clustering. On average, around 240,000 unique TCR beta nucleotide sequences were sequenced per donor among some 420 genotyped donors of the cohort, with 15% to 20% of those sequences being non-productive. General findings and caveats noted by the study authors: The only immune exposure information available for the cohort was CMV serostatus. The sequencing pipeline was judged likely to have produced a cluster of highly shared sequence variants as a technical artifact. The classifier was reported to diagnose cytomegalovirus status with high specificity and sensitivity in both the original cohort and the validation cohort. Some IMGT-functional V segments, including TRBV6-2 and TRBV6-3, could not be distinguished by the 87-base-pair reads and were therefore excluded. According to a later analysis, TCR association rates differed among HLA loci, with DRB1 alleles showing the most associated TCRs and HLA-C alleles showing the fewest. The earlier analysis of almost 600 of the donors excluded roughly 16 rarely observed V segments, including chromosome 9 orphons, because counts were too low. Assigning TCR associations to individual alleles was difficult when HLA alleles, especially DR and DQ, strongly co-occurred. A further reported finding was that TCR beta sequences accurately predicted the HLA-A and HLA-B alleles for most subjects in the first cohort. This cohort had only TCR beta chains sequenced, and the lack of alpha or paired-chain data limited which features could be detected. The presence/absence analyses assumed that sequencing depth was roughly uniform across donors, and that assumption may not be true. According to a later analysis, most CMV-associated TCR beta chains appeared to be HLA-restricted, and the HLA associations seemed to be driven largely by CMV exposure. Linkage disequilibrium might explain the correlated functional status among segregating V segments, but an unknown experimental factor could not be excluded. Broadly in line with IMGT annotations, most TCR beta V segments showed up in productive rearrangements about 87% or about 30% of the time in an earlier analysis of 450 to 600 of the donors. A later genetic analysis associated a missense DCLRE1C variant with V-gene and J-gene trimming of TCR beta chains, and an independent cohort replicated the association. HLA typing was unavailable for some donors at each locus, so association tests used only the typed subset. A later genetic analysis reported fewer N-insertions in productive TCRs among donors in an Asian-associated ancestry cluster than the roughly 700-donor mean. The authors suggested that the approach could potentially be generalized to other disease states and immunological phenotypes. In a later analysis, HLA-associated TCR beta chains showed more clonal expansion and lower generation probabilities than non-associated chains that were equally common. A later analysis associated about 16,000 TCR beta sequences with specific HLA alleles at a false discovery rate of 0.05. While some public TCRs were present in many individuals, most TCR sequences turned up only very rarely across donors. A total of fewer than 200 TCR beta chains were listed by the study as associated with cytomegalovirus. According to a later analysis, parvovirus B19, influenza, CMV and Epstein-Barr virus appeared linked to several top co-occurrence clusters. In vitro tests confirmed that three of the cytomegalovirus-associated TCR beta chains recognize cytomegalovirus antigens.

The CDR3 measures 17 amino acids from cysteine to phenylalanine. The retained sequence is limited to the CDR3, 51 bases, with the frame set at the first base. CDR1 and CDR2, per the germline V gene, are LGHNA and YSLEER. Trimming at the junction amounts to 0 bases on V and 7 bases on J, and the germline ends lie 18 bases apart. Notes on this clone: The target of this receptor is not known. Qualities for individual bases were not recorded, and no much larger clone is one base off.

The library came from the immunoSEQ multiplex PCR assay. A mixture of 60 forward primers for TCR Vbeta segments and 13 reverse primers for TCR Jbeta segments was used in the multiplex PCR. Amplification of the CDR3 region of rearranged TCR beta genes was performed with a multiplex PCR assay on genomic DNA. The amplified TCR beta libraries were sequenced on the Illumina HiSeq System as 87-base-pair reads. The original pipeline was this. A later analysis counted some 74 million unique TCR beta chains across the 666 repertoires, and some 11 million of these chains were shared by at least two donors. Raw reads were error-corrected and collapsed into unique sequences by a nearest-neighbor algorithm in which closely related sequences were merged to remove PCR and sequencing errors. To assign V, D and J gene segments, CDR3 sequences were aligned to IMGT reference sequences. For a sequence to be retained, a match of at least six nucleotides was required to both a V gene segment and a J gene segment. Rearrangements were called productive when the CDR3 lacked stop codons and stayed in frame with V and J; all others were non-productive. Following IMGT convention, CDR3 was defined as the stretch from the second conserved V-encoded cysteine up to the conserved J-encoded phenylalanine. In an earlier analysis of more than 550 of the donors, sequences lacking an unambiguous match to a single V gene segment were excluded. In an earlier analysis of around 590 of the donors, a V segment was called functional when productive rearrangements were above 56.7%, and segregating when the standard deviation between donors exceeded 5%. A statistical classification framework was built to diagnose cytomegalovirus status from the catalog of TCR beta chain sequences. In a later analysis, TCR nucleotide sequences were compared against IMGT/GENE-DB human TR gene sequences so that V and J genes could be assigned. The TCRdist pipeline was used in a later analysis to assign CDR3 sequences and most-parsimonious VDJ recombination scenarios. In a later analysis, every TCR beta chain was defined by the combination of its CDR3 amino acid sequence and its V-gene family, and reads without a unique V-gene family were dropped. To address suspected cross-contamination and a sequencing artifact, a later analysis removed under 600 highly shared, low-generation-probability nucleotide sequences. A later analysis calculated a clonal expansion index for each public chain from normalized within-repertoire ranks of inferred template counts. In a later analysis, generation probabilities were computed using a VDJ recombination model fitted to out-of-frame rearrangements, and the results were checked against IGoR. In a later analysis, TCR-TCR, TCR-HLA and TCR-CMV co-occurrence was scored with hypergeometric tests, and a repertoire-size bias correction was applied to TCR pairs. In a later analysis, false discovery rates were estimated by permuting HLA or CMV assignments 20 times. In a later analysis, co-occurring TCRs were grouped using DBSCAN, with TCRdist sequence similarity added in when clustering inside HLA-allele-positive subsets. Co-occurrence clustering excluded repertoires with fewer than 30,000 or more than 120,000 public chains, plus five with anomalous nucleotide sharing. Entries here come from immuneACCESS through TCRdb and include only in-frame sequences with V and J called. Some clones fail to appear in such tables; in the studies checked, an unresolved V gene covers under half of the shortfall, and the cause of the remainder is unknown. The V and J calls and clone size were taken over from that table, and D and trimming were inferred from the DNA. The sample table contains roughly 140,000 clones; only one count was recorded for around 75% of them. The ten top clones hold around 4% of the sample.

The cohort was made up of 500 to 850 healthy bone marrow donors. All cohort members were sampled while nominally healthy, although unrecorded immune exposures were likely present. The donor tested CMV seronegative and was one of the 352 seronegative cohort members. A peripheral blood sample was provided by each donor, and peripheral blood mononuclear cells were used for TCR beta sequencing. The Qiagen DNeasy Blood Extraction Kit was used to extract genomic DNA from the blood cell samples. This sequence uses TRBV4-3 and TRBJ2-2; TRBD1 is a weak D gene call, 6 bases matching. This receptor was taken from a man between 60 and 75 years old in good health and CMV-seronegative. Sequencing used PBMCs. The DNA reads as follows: TGCGCCAGCAGCCAAGATCCCCCCACAGGGTACGTCGGGGAGCTGTTTTTT. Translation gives CASSQDPPTGYVGELFF.